This T cell receptor (beta chain) is from a study of blood T cell repertoires in COVID-19. CDR3 length: 14 residues. The V and J ends lost 1 base and 7 bases respectively, with 12 bases between them. CDR1 SGHRS and CDR2 YFSETQ come from the germline V gene. The method was immunoSEQ multiplex PCR; TCRdb's version includes in-frame clones alone and lacks a portion of them. The sample carries about 89,000 clones, around 80% recorded once. What was sequenced was peripheral blood. V usage is TRBV5-1 and J usage is TRBJ2-1; a weak D match, TRBD2 (6 bases). The receptor was isolated from a human donor in a cohort sampled during active COVID-19. The CDR3 reads CASSLNPGENEQFF. As DNA, the CDR3 is TGCGCCAGCAGCTTGAATCCGGGGGAGAATGAGCAGTTCTTC.